Each of the 20 T cell receptor beta chains below was sequenced from the same sample in a study of cytomegalovirus exposure and HLA in healthy donors. Sequenced by immunoSEQ multiplex PCR; TCRdb stores in-frame clones only, minus some. The sample contains 100,000 to 150,000 clones, approximately 91% of which appear only once. The sample consisted of PBMCs. These receptor sequences come from a man aged 25-40 years in good health and CMV-seronegative.

The V gene is TRBV15, the J gene TRBJ2-7; 12 bases fit TRBD2. The CDR3 loop spans 18 amino acids. With V trimmed by 0 bases and J by 4 bases, 10 bases remained unmatched. The germline CDR1 and CDR2 sequences are LNHNV and YYDKDF (reference sequence). The CDR3 region has the DNA TGTGCCACCAGCAGAGATTCTGCTAGCGGGAGGGCCGGGTACGAGCAGTACTTC. As protein: CATSRDSASGRAGYEQYF.

This chain joins TRBV19 and TRBJ2-6, with TRBD2 as a possible D gene (5 bases). This CDR3 has 18 amino acids. Germline V gene lookup returns CDR1 LNHDA and CDR2 SQIVND (reference sequence). V gave up 3 bases and J gave up 0 bases, with 15 bases separating them. The CDR3 is CASSMDPGWLSGANVLTF. For the CDR3, the DNA is TGTGCCAGTAGTATGGATCCGGGATGGCTCTCTGGGGCCAACGTCCTGACTTTC.

The V gene is TRBV2, the J gene TRBJ2-1, with 7 bases matching TRBD2. The germline CDR1 and CDR2 sequences are SNHLY and FYNNEI. The CDR3 contains 15 residues. J lost 3 bases, V lost 3 bases, and 5 bases had no gene match. The chain's CDR3 is CASSEDLADYNEQFF. Written as DNA, the CDR3 is TGTGCCAGCAGTGAGGACCTAGCGGACTACAATGAGCAGTTCTTC.

The chain employs TRBV30 and TRBJ1-5; 9 bases are shared with TRBD1. J was trimmed by 5 bases and V by 3 bases; bases with no gene match: 8. Germline V gene data show CDR1 as GTSNPN and CDR2 as SVGIG (reference sequence). The CDR3 extends over 15 amino acids. As DNA, the CDR3 is TGTGCCTGGAGCCCCCGGGACAGGGAGCATCAGCCCCAGCATTTT. This gives the protein CAWSPRDREHQPQHF.

V and J are TRBV5-5 and TRBJ2-7; TRBD2 agrees at 9 bases. The V and J ends lost 4 bases and 2 bases, in that order; junction bases with no gene match: 19. Germline V gene sequence: CDR1 SGHKS, CDR2 YYEKEE (reference sequence). The CDR3 runs 19 residues. In DNA, the CDR3 is TGTGCCAGCAGCCCTCTAGACAGTGCCCCAAGCGGGAGGACCTACGAGCAGTACTTC. Amino acid sequence: CASSPLDSAPSGRTYEQYF.

This chain links TRBV5-1 with TRBJ2-2; D possibly corresponds to TRBD1 (6 bases). Germline CDR1 is SGHRS and CDR2 is YFSETQ. The V gene lost 1 base and the J gene lost 6 bases, with 7 bases spanning the gap. CDR3 length equals 13 residues. The CDR3 protein is CASSLNRAGELFF. CDR3 in DNA: TGCGCCAGCAGCTTGAACAGGGCCGGGGAGCTGTTTTTT.

The rearrangement links TRBV9 to TRBJ2-5, with 7 positions matching TRBD1. CDR1 SGDLS and CDR2 YYNGEE come from the germline V gene. With 1 base clipped from V and 5 bases from J, the junction kept 5 bases outside the gene matches. CDR3 size: 14 residues. The CDR3 protein is CASSVRTGLETQYF. The CDR3 bases are TGTGCCAGCAGCGTACGGACAGGCCTTGAGACCCAGTACTTC.

The chain recombines TRBV2 with TRBJ1-5, with D unclear. This CDR3 contains 15 residues. The V gene lost 5 bases and the J gene lost 1 base, with 12 bases spanning the gap. Germline loops: CDR1 SNHLY, CDR2 FYNNEI. The CDR3 DNA reads TGTGCCAGCAGTACCAGCCTCGGGAGCAATCAGCCCCAGCATTTT. Encoded protein: CASSTSLGSNQPQHF.

The chain combines TRBV7-2 with TRBJ1-2; 10 bases match TRBD1. Germline-derived CDR1 and CDR2 are SGHTA and FQGNSA. This CDR3 is built from 16 residues. V lost 1 base and J lost 4; bases outside the gene matches: 6. CDR3 protein: CASSLGGTGVGYGYTF. CDR3 nucleotides: TGTGCCAGCAGCTTAGGAGGGACAGGGGTCGGCTATGGCTACACCTTC.

This CDR3 reads CASIQGAKNIQYF. In DNA form, the CDR3 reads TGTGCCAGCATTCAGGGGGCCAAAAACATTCAGTACTTC. The gene calls are TRBV6-1 and TRBJ2-4; the D gene is possibly TRBD1 (6 bases). Germline V lookup: CDR1 MNHNS, CDR2 SASEGT. The germline V and J ends were trimmed by 7 bases and 1 base, with 8 bases remaining between them. The CDR3 extends over 13 amino acids.

J is TRBJ1-1 and V is TRBV7-9; no definite D call. The CDR3 runs to 14 residues. CDR1 and CDR2 from the germline V gene are SEHNR and FQNEAQ (reference sequence). V shed 1 base and J shed 1 base, with 7 bases lying between them. The CDR3 region has the DNA TGTGCCAGCAGCTTAGTCCCAGAGAACACTGAAGCTTTCTTT. Its protein product is CASSLVPENTEAFF.

The V gene is TRBV6-1, the J gene TRBJ2-7; D gene ambiguous. The germline V and J ends were trimmed by 2 bases and 0 bases, with 8 bases remaining between them. CDR3 length equals 14 residues. Germline CDR1 reads MNHNS; CDR2 reads SASEGT. The CDR3 nucleotides are TGTGCCAGCAGTGAACCTCACAGCTCCTACGAGCAGTACTTC. It encodes CASSEPHSSYEQYF.

This chain joins TRBV18 and TRBJ2-3; 10 bases are a match to TRBD1. J lost 4 bases, V lost 6 bases, and 7 bases had no gene match. Looked up from germline, CDR1 is KGHSH and CDR2 is LQKENI. The CDR3 runs 15 residues. The CDR3 is CASSPDRGFADTQYF. CDR3 DNA: TGTGCCAGCTCGCCGGACAGGGGGTTCGCAGATACGCAGTATTTT.

The chain recombines TRBV9 with TRBJ2-7; no firm D call. The CDR3 is 13 amino acids. V lost 0 bases and J 5 bases, leaving 9 bases between the germline ends. Looked up from germline, CDR1 is SGDLS and CDR2 is YYNGEE. DNA for the CDR3: TGTGCCAGCAGCGTAGACCCGCCAGACGAGCAGTACTTC. Translating it yields CASSVDPPDEQYF.

V and J are TRBV5-5 and TRBJ2-5; the D is unclear. The CDR3 sequence is 12 residues long. The germline gives CDR1 SGHKS, CDR2 YYEKEE (reference sequence). V lost 5 bases and J 4 bases, leaving 9 bases between the germline ends. The CDR3 DNA is TGTGCCAGCAGTTTTGAGGTAGAGACCCAGTACTTC. It specifies CASSFEVETQYF.

The CDR3 is CASSEPSDEQYF. The DNA for the CDR3 is TGTGCCAGCAGTGAACCCTCTGACGAGCAGTACTTC. The chain has TRBV2 and TRBJ2-7, with D unresolved. This CDR3 contains 12 residues. Germline V gene data show CDR1 as SNHLY and CDR2 as FYNNEI. Trimming removed 2 bases at V and 5 bases at J, with 7 bases between.

This clone was seen once. The chain is built from TRBV4-3 and TRBJ2-7, with 13 nucleotides matching TRBD2. The CDR3 sequence is 22 residues long. CDR1 is LGHNA, CDR2 YSLEER, per germline. V trimming: 1 base; J trimming: 7 bases; junction bases outside the gene matches: 25. The CDR3 sequence is CASSQAPGSLAGGPSGLREQYF. The CDR3 DNA reads as TGCGCCAGCAGCCAAGCCCCCGGATCACTAGCGGGAGGGCCTAGTGGATTGAGGGAGCAGTACTTC.

The chain employs TRBV6-5 and TRBJ1-4, with 8 bases aligning to TRBD1. CDR1 is MNHEY, CDR2 SVGAGI, per germline. This CDR3 is built from 14 residues. The V segment lost 6 bases and the J segment 7 bases; nucleotides outside the gene matches: 7. In nucleotides, the CDR3 is TGTGCCAGCAGCGTGGACAGGGTTGGTGAAAAACTGTTTTTT. It yields the protein CASSVDRVGEKLFF.

The CDR3 is CADRQGNTGELFF. The CDR3 bases are TGTGCCGATCGACAGGGGAACACCGGGGAGCTGTTTTTT. V and J are TRBV7-9 and TRBJ2-2, with 7 bases identical to TRBD1. CDR3 length: 13 amino acids. Germline V gene data show CDR1 as SEHNR and CDR2 as FQNEAQ (reference sequence). Unmatched junction bases numbered 4, after V lost 11 bases and J lost 1 base.

V usage is TRBV29-1 and J usage is TRBJ2-3; the D gene is possibly TRBD2 (7 bases). V gave up 3 bases and J gave up 2 bases, with 18 bases separating them. Germline V gives CDR1 SQVTM, CDR2 ANQGSEA. This CDR3 has 16 amino acids. The CDR3 is CSVEWWGGSYTDTQYF. CDR3 in DNA: TGCAGCGTTGAGTGGTGGGGGGGCAGTTACACAGATACGCAGTATTTT.